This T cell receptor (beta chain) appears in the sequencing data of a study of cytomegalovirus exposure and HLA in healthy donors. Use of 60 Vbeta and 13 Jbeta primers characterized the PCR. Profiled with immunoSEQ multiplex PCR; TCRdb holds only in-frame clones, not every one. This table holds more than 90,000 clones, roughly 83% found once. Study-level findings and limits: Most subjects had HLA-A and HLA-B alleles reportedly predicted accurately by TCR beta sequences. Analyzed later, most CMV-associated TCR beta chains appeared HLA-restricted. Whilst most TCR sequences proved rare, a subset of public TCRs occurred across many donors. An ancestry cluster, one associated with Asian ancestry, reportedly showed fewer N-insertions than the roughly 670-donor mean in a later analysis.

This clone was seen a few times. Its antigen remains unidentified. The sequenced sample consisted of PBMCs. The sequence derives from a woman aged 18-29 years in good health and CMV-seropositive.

The CDR3 nucleotides read TGTGCCAGCAGGCCGGGACTAGCGTTCGGGGAGCTGTTTTTT. Translation: CASRPGLAFGELFF. This chain uses TRBV27 with TRBJ2-2; TRBD2 aligns across 10 bases. Germline values: CDR1 MNHEY, CDR2 SMNVEV (reference sequence). The CDR3 length is 14 residues. Unmatched junction bases numbered 5, after V lost 6 bases and J lost 7 bases.